This TCR beta chain was sequenced for a study of shared clonotypes between healthy human individuals. Each subset's genomic DNA was shared equally among a number of immunoSEQ plates. In the authors' workflow: Junction-only immunoSEQ sequences carried no quality scores, so filtering differed. Only in-frame clones appear in the TCRdb table, and some are missing; sequencing was by immunoSEQ multiplex PCR. D and trimming were read from the DNA, whereas the V and J calls and clone size are those reported in that table. The top ten clones hold 0.7% to 0.95% of a sample with 850,000 to 1,100,000 clones, roughly 80% of them seen once. Subsets obtained from CD4+ cells comprised CD45RA+ naive and CD45RA-negative memory cells. CDR3 size: 14 residues. V lost 0 bases and J 0 bases, leaving 3 bases between the germline ends. In germline, CDR1 is SEHNR, CDR2 FQNEAQ (reference sequence). About this clone itself: Antigen specificity is unknown.

Notes on the study in general: Sharing across four donors was highest in naive CD4 (roughly 5%) and lowest in memory CD8 (roughly 0.4%).

The sequenced sample was memory CD4+ T cells from PBMCs. As for subset: CD45RA-negative fraction. The chain has TRBV7-9 and TRBJ2-4; the D is unclear. The TCR originated in a man aged 18 to 30 in good health. Some clones in this sample may be carry-over from other donors' samples. In DNA form, the CDR3 reads TGTGCCAGCAGCTTAGCACTAGCCAAAAACATTCAGTACTTC. The encoded protein is CASSLALAKNIQYF. The entire variable domain, with the rest obtained from reference TRBV7-9 and TRBJ2-4, is as follows: DTGVSQNPRHKITKRGQNVTFRCDPISEHNRLYWYRQTLGQGPEFLTYFQNEAQLEKSRLLSDRFSAERPKGSFSTLEIQRTEQGDSAMYLCASSLALAKNIQYFGAGTRLSVL.